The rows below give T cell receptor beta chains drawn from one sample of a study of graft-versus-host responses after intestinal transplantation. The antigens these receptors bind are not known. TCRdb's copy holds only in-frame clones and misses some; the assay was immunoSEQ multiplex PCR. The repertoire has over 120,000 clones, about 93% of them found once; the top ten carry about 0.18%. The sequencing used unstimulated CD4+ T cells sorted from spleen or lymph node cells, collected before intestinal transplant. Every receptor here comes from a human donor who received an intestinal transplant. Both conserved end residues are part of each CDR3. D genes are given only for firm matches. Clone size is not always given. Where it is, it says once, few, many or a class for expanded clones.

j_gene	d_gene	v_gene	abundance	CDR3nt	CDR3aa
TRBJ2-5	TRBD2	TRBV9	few	TGTGCCAGCAGCGTAGCGGGAGGGTGGCGAGAGACCCAGTACTTC	CASSVAGGWRETQYF
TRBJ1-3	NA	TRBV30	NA	TGTGCCTGGAGTGCCGGGACGGCTGGAAACACCATATATTTT	CAWSAGTAGNTIYF
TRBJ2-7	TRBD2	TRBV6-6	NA	TGTGCCAGCAGTTACTCCGGCGGGACTAGCGGCGGCGAGCAGTACTTC	CASSYSGGTSGGEQYF
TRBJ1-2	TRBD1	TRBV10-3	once	TGTGCCACCACCCGGACAGGCGAAGACTATGGCTACACCTTC	CATTRTGEDYGYTF
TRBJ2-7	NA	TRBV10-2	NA	TGCGCCAGCAGCCTCACTCCGACAGGGGCGGGGGCGTACGAGCAGTACTTC	CASSLTPTGAGAYEQYF
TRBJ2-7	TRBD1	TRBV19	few	TGTGCCAGTAGTCCACAGGGGGCGACGGCCTACGAGCAGTACTTC	CASSPQGATAYEQYF
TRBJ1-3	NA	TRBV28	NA	TGTGCCAGCAGTTTACAGGGAACATACTCTGGAAACACCATATATTTT	CASSLQGTYSGNTIYF
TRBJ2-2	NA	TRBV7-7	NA	TGTGCTAGCAGCTCGGGACTGAACACCGGGGAGCTGTTTTTT	CASSSGLNTGELFF
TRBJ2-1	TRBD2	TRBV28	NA	TGTGCCAGCAGTTTTTTGATCGGGGGAGGGCCGGGCAATGAGCAGTTCTTC	CASSFLIGGGPGNEQFF
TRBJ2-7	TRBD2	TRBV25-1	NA	TGTGCCAGCAGGGCAGACACAGGGACTAGCACCTACGAGCAGTACTTC	CASRADTGTSTYEQYF
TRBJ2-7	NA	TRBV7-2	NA	TGTGCCAGCAGCTTAGGGCTAGCCCCTACCTACGAGCAGTACTTC	CASSLGLAPTYEQYF
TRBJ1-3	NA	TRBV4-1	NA	TGCGCCAGCAGCCCTACCGGGAGGGACACCATATATTTT	CASSPTGRDTIYF
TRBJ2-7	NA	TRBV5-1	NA	TGCGCCAGCAGCTTGGCTGACAGGAGAATCTACGAGCAGTACTTC	CASSLADRRIYEQYF
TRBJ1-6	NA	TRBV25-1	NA	TGTGCCAGCAGTGAAGCCCCTTATAATTCACCCCTCCACTTT	CASSEAPYNSPLHF
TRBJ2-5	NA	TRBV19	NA	TGTGCCAGTACGGACCGAGAAGAGACCCAGTACTTC	CASTDREETQYF
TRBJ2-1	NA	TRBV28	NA	TGTGCCAGCAGTTTAAATGAGCAGTTCTTC	CASSLNEQFF
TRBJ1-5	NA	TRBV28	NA	TGTGCCAGCAGTCCACCTATGACGATGGGTCAGCCCCAGCATTTT	CASSPPMTMGQPQHF
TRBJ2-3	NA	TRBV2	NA	TGTGCCAGCAACCGCCGGGATACGCAGTATTTT	CASNRRDTQYF
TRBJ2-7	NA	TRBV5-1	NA	TGCGCCAGCAGCTCCCCCATGGGGTACGAGCAGTACTTC	CASSSPMGYEQYF
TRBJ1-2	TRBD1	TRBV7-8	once	TGTGCCAGCAGCTTAGAGGGGGCGCTTTTCTATGGCTACACCTTC	CASSLEGALFYGYTF
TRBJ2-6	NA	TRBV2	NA	TGTGCCAGCAGGACCACTTCTGGGGCCAACGTCCTGACTTTC	CASRTTSGANVLTF
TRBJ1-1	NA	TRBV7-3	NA	TGTGCCAGCAGCTTAGATGGGGTGAACACTGAAGCTTTCTTT	CASSLDGVNTEAFF
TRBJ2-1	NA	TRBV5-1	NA	TGCGCCAGCAGCTTCGGTTACAATGAGCAGTTCTTC	CASSFGYNEQFF
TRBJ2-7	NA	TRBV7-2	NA	TGTGCCAGCAGCCGCCAACAGGGAAACGAGCAGTACTTC	CASSRQQGNEQYF
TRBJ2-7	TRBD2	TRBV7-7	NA	TGTGCCAGCAGCCCCGGGACTAGTATAACCGAGCAGTACTTC	CASSPGTSITEQYF
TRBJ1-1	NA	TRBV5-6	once	TGTGCCAGCACAGCTACTAAGCGAGATAACACTGAAGCTTTCTTT	CASTATKRDNTEAFF
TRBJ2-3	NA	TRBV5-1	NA	TGCGCCAGCAGCCAGGACAGAAGCACAGATACGCAGTATTTT	CASSQDRSTDTQYF
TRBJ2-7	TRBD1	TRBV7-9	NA	TGTGCCAGCAGCGCTGCCGGGACAGGGGACGAGCAGTACTTC	CASSAAGTGDEQYF
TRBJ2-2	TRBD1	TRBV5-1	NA	TGCGCCAGCAGCAGCGGACAGGGTGGAACCGGGGAGCTGTTTTTT	CASSSGQGGTGELFF